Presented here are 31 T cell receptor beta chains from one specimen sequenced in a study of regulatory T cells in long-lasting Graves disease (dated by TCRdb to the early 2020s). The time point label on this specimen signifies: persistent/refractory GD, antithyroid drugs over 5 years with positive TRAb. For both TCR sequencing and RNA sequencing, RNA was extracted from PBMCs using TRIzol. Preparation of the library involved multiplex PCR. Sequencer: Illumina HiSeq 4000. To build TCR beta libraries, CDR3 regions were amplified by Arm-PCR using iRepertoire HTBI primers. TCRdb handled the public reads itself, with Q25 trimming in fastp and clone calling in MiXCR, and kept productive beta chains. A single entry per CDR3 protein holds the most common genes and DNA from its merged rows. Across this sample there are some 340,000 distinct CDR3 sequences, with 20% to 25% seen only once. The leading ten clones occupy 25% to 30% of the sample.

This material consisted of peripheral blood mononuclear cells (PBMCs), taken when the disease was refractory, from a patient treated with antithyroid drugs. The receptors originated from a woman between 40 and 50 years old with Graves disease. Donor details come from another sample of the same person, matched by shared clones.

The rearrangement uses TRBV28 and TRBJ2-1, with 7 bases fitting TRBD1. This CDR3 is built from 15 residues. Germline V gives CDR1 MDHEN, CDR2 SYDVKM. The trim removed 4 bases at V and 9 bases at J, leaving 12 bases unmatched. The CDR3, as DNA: TGTGCCAGCAGTTCCGGGACAGCCGGTCTTAGTGAGCAGTTCTTC. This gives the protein CASSSGTAGLSEQFF.

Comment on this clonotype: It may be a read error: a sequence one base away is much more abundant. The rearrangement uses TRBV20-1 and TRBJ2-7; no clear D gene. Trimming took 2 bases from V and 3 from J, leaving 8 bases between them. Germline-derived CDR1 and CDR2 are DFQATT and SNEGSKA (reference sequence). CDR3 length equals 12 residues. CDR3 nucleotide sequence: TGCAGTGCTAGAAACAGTTTCTACGAGCAGTACTTC. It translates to CSARNSFYEQYF.

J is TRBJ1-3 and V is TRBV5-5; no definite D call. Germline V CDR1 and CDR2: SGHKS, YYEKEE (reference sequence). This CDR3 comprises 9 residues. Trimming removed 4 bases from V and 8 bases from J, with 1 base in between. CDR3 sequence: CASSHTIYF. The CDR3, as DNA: TGTGCCAGCAGCCACACCATATATTTT. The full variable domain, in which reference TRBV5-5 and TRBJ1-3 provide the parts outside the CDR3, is DAGVTQSPTHLIKTRGQQVTLRCSPISGHKSVSWYQQVLGQGPQFIFQYYEKEERGRGNFPDRFSARQFPNYSSELNVNALLLGDSALYLCASSHTIYFGEGSWLTVV.

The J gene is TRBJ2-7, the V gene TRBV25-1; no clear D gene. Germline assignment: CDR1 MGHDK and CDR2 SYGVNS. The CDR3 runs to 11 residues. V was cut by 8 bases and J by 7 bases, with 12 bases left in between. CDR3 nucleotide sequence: TGTGCCAGCGAATTTTCCCGGGAGCAGTACTTC. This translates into CASEFSREQYF.

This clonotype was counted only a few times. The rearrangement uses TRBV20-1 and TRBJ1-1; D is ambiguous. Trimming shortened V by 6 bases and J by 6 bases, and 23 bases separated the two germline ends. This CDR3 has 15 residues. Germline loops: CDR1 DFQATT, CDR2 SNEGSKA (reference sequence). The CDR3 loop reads CSAIRKDLRKPEAFF. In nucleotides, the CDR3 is TGCAGTGCGATCCGTAAGGACCTCCGGAAGCCTGAAGCTTTCTTT.

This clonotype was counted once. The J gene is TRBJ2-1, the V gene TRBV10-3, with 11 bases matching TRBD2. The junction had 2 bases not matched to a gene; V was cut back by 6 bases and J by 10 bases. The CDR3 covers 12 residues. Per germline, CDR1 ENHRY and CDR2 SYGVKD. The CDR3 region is CAIRTSGTEQFF. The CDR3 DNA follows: TGTGCCATCAGGACTAGCGGGACCGAGCAGTTCTTC.

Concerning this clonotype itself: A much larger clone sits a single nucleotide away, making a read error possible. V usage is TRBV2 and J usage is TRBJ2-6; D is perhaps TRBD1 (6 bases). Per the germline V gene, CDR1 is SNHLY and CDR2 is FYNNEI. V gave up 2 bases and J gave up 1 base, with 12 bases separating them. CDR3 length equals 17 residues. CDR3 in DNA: TGTGCCAGCAGTGAAATGGGGGCAGGTTCTGGGGCCAACGTCCTGACTTTC. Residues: CASSEMGAGSGANVLTF.

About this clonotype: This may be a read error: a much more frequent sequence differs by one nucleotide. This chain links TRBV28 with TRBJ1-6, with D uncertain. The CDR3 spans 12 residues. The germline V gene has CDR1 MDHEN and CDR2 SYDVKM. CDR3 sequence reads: CASSLSGFPPHF. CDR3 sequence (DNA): TGTGCCAGCAGTTTATCCGGCTTCCCCCCCCACTTT.

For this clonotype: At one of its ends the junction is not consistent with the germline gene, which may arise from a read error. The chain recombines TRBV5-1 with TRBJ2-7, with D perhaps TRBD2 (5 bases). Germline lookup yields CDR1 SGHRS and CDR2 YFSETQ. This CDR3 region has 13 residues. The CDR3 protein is CVSSPLGVREQYF. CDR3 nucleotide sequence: TGCGTCAGCAGCCCCTTGGGAGTGCGAGAGCAGTACTTC.

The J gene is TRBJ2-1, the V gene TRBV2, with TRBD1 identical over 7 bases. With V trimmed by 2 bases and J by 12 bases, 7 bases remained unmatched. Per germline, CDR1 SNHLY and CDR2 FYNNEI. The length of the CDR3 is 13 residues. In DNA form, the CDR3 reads TGTGCCAGCAGTGAACGGCAGGGGGTAAGGCAGTTCTTC. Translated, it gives CASSERQGVRQFF.

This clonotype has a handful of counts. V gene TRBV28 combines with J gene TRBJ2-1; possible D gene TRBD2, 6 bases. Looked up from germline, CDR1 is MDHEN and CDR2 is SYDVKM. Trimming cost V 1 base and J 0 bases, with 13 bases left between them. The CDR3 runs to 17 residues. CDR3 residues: CASSLSALAISYNEQFF. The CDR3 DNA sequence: TGTGCCAGCAGTTTATCGGCCCTAGCGATCTCCTACAATGAGCAGTTCTTC.

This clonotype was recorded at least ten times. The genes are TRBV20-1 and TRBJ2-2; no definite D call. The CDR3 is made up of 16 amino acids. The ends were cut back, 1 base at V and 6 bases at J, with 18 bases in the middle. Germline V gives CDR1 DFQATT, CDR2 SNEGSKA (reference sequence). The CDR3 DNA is TGCAGTGCTAGAGTCCCCACTTCCCACTCGTCCGGGGAGCTGTTTTTT. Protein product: CSARVPTSHSSGELFF.

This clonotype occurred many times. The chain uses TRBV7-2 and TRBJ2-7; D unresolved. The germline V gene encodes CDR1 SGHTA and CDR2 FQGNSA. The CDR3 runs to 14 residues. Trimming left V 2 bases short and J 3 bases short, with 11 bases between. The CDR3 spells CASSLKAGYYEQYF. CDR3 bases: TGTGCCAGCAGCTTAAAGGCCGGGTACTACGAGCAGTACTTC.

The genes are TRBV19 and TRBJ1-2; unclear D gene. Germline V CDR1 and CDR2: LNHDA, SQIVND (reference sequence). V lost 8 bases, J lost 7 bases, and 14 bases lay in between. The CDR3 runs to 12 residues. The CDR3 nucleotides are TGTGCCAGTTCCCCTGGAGGCCGTGGCTACACCTTC. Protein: CASSPGGRGYTF. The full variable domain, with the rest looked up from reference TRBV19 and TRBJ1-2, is DGGITQSPKYLFRKEGQNVTLSCEQNLNHDAMYWYRQDPGQGLRLIYYSQIVNDFQKGDIAEGYSVSREKKESFPLTVTSAQKNPTAFYLCASSPGGRGYTFGSGTRLTVV.

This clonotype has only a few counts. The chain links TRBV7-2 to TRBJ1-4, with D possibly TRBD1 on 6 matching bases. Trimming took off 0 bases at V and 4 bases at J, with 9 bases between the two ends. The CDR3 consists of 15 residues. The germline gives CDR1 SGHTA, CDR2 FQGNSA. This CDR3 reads CASSLAGGLNEKLFF. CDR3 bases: TGTGCCAGCAGCTTAGCTGGGGGGCTTAATGAAAAACTGTTTTTT.

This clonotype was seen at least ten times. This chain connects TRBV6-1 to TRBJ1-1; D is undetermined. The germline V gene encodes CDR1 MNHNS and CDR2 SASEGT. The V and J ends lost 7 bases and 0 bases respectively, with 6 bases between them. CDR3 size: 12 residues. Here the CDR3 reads CASIDMNTEAFF. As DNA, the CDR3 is TGTGCCAGCATAGATATGAACACTGAAGCTTTCTTT.

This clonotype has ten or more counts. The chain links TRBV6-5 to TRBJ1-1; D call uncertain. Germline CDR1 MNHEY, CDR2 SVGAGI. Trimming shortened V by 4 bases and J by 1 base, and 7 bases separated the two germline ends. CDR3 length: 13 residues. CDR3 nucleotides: TGTGCCAGCAGTTCCTACAAGAACACTGAAGCTTTCTTT. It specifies CASSSYKNTEAFF.

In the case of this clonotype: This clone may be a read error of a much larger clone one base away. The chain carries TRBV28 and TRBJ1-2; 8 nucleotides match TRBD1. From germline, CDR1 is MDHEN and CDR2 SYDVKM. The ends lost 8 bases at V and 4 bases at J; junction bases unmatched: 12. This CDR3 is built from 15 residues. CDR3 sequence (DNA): TGTGCCAGCGCCCCGGACAGGGAATGGGGCTATGGCTACACCTTC. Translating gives CASAPDREWGYGYTF.

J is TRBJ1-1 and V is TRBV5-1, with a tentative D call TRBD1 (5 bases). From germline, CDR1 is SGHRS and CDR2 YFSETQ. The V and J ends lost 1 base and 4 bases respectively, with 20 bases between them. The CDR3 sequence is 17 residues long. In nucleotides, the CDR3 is TGCGCCAGCAGCTTGAGATCAGGTTGGGGGAGTAGCACTGAAGCTTTCTTT. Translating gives CASSLRSGWGSSTEAFF.

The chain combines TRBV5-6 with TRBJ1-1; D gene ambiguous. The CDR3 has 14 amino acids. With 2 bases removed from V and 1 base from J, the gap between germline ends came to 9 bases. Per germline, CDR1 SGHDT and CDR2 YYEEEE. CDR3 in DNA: TGTGCCAGCAGCTTCGGCAGACCGAACACTGAAGCTTTCTTT. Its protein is CASSFGRPNTEAFF.

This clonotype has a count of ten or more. This CDR3 reads CSVAQTGRETQYF. DNA for the CDR3: TGCAGCGTGGCCCAGACAGGGAGAGAGACCCAGTACTTC. The chain links TRBV29-1 to TRBJ2-5; 7 bases agree with TRBD1. The CDR3 runs to 13 residues. Germline V gene data show CDR1 as SQVTM and CDR2 as ANQGSEA. V trimming: 6 bases; J trimming: 4 bases; junction bases outside the gene matches: 8.

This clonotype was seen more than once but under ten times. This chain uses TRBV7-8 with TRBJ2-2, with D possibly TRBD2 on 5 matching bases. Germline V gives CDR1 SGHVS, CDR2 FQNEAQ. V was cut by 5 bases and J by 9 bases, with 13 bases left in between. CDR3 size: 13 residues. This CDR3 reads CASSAGVLRELFF. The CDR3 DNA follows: TGTGCCAGCAGCGCCGGGGTATTGCGGGAGCTGTTTTTT.

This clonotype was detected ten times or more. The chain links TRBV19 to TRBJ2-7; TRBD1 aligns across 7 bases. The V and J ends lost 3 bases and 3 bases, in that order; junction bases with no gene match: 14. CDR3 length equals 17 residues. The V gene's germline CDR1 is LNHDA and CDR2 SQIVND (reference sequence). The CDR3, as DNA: TGTGCCAGTAGTATGGGGCGCGACAGGGTAACGGTCTACGAGCAGTACTTC. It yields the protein CASSMGRDRVTVYEQYF.

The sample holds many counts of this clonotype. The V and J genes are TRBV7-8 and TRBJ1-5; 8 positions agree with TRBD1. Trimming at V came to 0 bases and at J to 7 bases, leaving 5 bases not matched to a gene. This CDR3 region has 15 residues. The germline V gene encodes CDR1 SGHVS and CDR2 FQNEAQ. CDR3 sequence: CASSLAGQGGQPQHF. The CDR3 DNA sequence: TGTGCCAGCAGCTTAGCCGGACAGGGCGGACAGCCCCAGCATTTT. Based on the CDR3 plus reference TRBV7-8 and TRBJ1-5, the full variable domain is GAGVSQSPRYKVAKRGQDVALRCDPISGHVSLFWYQQALGQGPEFLTYFQNEAQLDKSGLPSDRFFAERPEGSVSTLKIQRTQQEDSAVYLCASSLAGQGGQPQHFGDGTRLSIL.

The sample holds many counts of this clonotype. The chain's CDR3 is CASSETASNTGELFF. CDR3 nucleotides: TGTGCCAGCAGTGAAACAGCCTCGAACACCGGGGAGCTGTTTTTT. V and J are TRBV2 and TRBJ2-2; D uncertain. The germline V and J ends were trimmed by 2 bases and 0 bases, with 7 bases remaining between them. The CDR3 has 15 residues. Germline lookup yields CDR1 SNHLY and CDR2 FYNNEI.

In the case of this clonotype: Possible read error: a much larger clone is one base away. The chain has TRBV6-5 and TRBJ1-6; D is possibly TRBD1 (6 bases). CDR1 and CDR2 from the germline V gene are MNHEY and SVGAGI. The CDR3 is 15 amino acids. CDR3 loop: CASSYEGQSRSPPHF. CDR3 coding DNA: TGTGCCAGCAGTTACGAGGGACAATCGAGGTCACCCCCCCACTTT.

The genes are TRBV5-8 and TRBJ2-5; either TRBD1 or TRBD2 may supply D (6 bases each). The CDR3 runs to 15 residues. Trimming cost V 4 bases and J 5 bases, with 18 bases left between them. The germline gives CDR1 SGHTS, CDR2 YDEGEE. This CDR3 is CASSGGPNVAETQYF. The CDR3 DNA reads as TGTGCCAGCAGCGGGGGGCCGAACGTAGCGGAGACCCAGTACTTC.

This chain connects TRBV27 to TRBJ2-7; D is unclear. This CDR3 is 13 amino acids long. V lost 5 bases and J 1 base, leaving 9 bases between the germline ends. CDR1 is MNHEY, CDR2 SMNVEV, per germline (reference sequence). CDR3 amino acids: CASSAQPSYEQYF. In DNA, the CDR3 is TGTGCCAGCAGTGCCCAACCTTCCTACGAGCAGTACTTC.

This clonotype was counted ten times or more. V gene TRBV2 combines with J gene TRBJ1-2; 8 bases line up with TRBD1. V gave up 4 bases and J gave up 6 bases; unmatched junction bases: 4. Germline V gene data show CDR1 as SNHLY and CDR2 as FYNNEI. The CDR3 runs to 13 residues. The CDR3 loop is CASSGQGWNGYTF. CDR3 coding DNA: TGTGCCAGCAGTGGACAGGGGTGGAATGGCTACACCTTC. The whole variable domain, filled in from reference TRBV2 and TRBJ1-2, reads EPEVTQTPSHQVTQMGQEVILRCVPISNHLYFYWYRQILGQKVEFLVSFYNNEISEKSEIFDDQFSVERPDGSNFTLKIRSTKLEDSAMYFCASSGQGWNGYTFGSGTRLTVV.

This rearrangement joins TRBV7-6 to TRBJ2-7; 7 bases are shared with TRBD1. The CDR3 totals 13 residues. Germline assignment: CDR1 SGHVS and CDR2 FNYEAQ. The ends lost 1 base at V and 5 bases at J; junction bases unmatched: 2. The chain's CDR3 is CASSLETGDEQYF. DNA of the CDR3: TGTGCCAGCAGCTTAGAAACAGGGGACGAGCAGTACTTC.

The CDR3 reads CASSLDSMRLVPGELFF. The CDR3 coding sequence is TGTGCCAGCAGCTTAGATAGTATGCGACTAGTACCCGGGGAGCTGTTTTTT. The V gene is TRBV11-2, the J gene TRBJ2-2; D perhaps matches TRBD2 (6 bases). CDR3 length equals 17 residues. Per the germline V gene, CDR1 is SGHAT and CDR2 is FQNNGV. V was cut by 0 bases and J by 6 bases, with 17 bases left in between.